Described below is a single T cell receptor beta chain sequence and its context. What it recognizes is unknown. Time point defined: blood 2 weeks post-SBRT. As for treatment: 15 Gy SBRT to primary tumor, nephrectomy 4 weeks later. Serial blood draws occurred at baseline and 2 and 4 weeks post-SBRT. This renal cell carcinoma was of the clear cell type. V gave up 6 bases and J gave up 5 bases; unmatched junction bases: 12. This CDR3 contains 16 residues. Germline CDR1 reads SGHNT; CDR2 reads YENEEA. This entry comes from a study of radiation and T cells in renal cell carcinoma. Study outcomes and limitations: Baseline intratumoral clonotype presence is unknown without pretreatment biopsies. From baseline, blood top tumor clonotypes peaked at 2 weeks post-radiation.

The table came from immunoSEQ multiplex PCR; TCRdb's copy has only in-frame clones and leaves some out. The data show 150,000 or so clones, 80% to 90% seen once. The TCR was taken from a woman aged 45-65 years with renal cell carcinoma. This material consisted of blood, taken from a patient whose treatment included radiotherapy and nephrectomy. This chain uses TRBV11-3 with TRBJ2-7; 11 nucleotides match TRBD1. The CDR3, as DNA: TGTGCCAGCAGTCTAACCGGGACAGGGGGTCGTAACGAGCAGTACTTC. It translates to CASSLTGTGGRNEQYF.